Sequencing of this T cell receptor beta chain was carried out in a study of beta chain features in type 1 diabetes. Every bit of the isolated RNA underwent reverse transcription, so sequencing read expressed TCRB transcripts. The study sequenced naive, central memory and regulatory T cell samples to an average of approximately 3.5 million reads. Repertoires were generated with immunoSEQ multiplex PCR, while TCRdb's copy carries only in-frame clones and drops some. This sample has 450,000 or so clones; 10% to 12% occur once, and the top ten carry approximately 0.05%. The germline CDR1 and CDR2 sequences are MGHRA and YSYEKL. V gave up 4 bases and J gave up 6 bases; unmatched junction bases: 4. The CDR3 is made up of 14 amino acids. One heparinised blood draw, averaging roughly 120 mL, came from each donor. Regarding the study as a whole: Unsettled here was the matter of whether HLA type influences TCRB rearrangement.

The sample holds a few counts of this clone. Its target is not known. The sequence was collected from a young woman in good health. Sequencing was carried out using naive CD4+ T cells from blood. The chain joins TRBV4-1 to TRBJ2-1; TRBD2 agrees at 9 bases. The CDR3 nucleotides are TGCGCCAGCAGCCCTGGGACTAGCATCAATGAGCAGTTCTTC. It specifies CASSPGTSINEQFF.